Listed here are 19 T cell receptor beta chains from one sample, sequenced in a study of radiotherapy plus CTLA-4 blockade in lung cancer. This table comes from immunoSEQ multiplex PCR, and its TCRdb copy is limited to in-frame clones, with some not included. The sample includes more than 75,000 clones, about two thirds of them seen just once. Sample: peripheral blood, taken from a patient treated with radiotherapy plus ipilimumab. These receptors were collected from a human donor with non-small cell lung cancer that progressed on radiotherapy plus ipilimumab.

V and J are TRBV5-6 and TRBJ1-1, with 9 nucleotides matching TRBD1. The CDR3 extends over 17 amino acids. Germline V gives CDR1 SGHDT, CDR2 YYEEEE. With V trimmed by 3 bases and J by 0 bases, 9 bases remained unmatched. CDR3: CASSSLQHRGLNTEAFF. CDR3 sequence (DNA): TGTGCCAGCAGCTCCCTGCAACACAGGGGGCTGAACACTGAAGCTTTCTTT.

The CDR3 region has the DNA TGTGCCAGCAGCTTACAGGGCGGCAATATTGGCTACACCTTC. Protein product: CASSLQGGNIGYTF. J is TRBJ1-2 and V is TRBV7-9, with D perhaps TRBD1 (5 bases). V lost 2 bases to trimming and J lost 7 bases, with 14 bases between them. The germline CDR1 and CDR2 sequences are SEHNR and FQNEAQ (reference sequence). The CDR3 covers 14 residues.

The DNA of the CDR3 is TGTGCCAGCAGTTTGAGGGGGCACACCGGGGAGCTGTTTTTT. Translating it yields CASSLRGHTGELFF. The genes are TRBV28 and TRBJ2-2, with 7 nucleotides matching TRBD1. V lost 3 bases, J lost 3 bases, and 1 base stayed unmatched. This CDR3 is built from 14 residues. The germline CDR1 and CDR2 sequences are MDHEN and SYDVKM.

The chain recombines TRBV4-2 with TRBJ2-3, with 10 bases matching TRBD2. Germline CDR1 LGHNA, CDR2 YNFKEQ. The CDR3 is 17 amino acids. Unmatched junction bases numbered 7, after V lost 1 base and J lost 3 bases. CDR3: CASSQGVAGGFTDTQYF. The CDR3 nucleotides are TGTGCCAGCAGCCAAGGGGTAGCGGGGGGCTTTACAGATACGCAGTATTTT.

The rearrangement joins TRBV21-1 to TRBJ2-1; the table's D gene call, TRBD2, was not cross checked with the DNA. TRBV21-1 is a pseudogene locus. This CDR3 is 16 amino acids long. As DNA, the CDR3 is TGTGCCAGCAGCAAAATAAAGCGGGAGAGACCCAATGAGCAGTTCTTC. Translated, it gives CASSKIKRERPNEQFF.

This chain connects TRBV9 to TRBJ1-3; the D is unclear. The ends were cut back, 1 base at V and 4 bases at J, with 12 bases in the middle. From germline, CDR1 is SGDLS and CDR2 YYNGEE. There are 15 residues in the CDR3. CDR3 amino acids: CASSVTRRPGNTIYF. DNA for the CDR3: TGTGCCAGCAGCGTAACCCGCCGTCCAGGAAACACCATATATTTT. Complete variable domain (other parts from reference TRBV9 and TRBJ1-3): DSGVTQTPKHLITATGQRVTLRCSPRSGDLSVYWYQQSLDQGLQFLIQYYNGEERAKGNILERFSAQQFPDLHSELNLSSLELGDSALYFCASSVTRRPGNTIYFGEGSWLTVV.

The V gene is TRBV28, the J gene TRBJ2-1; 7 bases line up with TRBD2. The germline V gene has CDR1 MDHEN and CDR2 SYDVKM. With V trimmed by 6 bases and J by 2 bases, 10 bases remained unmatched. The length of the CDR3 is 16 residues. The CDR3 here is CASSPIYREAYNEQFF. CDR3 bases: TGTGCCAGCAGCCCCATTTACCGGGAGGCCTACAATGAGCAGTTCTTC.

The genes are TRBV28 and TRBJ2-2; D is undetermined. Looked up from germline, CDR1 is MDHEN and CDR2 is SYDVKM. V was clipped by 6 bases and J by 1 base, with 9 bases between them. The CDR3 length is 14 residues. The CDR3 region is CASRLWGNTGELFF. The CDR3 DNA reads TGTGCCAGCAGGCTTTGGGGGAACACCGGGGAGCTGTTTTTT.

The chain carries TRBV11-2 and TRBJ2-7; D gene ambiguous. CDR3 length equals 15 residues. Germline CDR1 is SGHAT and CDR2 is FQNNGV. Trimming removed 0 bases at V and 3 bases at J, with 12 bases between. The DNA of the CDR3 is TGTGCCAGCAGCTTAGATCCCCCGCCCAACTACGAGCAGTACTTC. As protein: CASSLDPPPNYEQYF.

This clone was counted a single time. The chain is built from TRBV19 and TRBJ1-1; 8 bases align to TRBD1. CDR1 is LNHDA and CDR2 is SQIVND in the germline V gene (reference sequence). The length of the CDR3 is 17 residues. Germline trimming cut 1 base from V and 5 bases from J; bases unmatched to any gene: 12. The CDR3 region has the DNA TGTGCCAGTAGTATAGCCTTAGGGCAGGGGGCGAGGACTGAAGCTTTCTTT. This translates into CASSIALGQGARTEAFF.

Worth noting for this clone: Germline is not matched at one junction end, which may reflect a read error. CDR3 loop: CASSVDSGRKKPFF. DNA for the CDR3: TGTGCCAGCAGCGTCGACTCAGGACGGAAAAAACCGTTTTTT. The chain combines TRBV9 with TRBJ1-4; unclear D gene. The CDR3 is made up of 14 amino acids. CDR1 and CDR2 (germline): SGDLS, YYNGEE.

V usage is TRBV27 and J usage is TRBJ2-1, with D unresolved. The V gene's germline CDR1 is MNHEY and CDR2 SMNVEV (reference sequence). The CDR3 contains 13 residues. V gave up 10 bases and J gave up 5 bases, with 15 bases separating them. The CDR3 here is CATQAAYNNEQFF. DNA of the CDR3: TGTGCCACTCAGGCAGCTTACAACAATGAGCAGTTCTTC.

This clone was detected only a few times. This rearrangement joins TRBV9 to TRBJ2-3, with a weak D call TRBD2 (5 bases). The CDR3 runs to 13 residues. The V end lost 3 bases, the J end lost 4 bases, and 9 bases lay between the germline ends. CDR1 SGDLS and CDR2 YYNGEE come from the germline V gene. CDR3 loop: CASSDMRADTQYF. CDR3 bases: TGTGCCAGCAGCGACATGAGGGCAGATACGCAGTATTTT.

J is TRBJ2-1 and V is TRBV2, with TRBD2 matching 10 bases. Germline trimming cut 6 bases from V and 0 bases from J; bases unmatched to any gene: 11. The V gene's germline CDR1 is SNHLY and CDR2 FYNNEI. This CDR3 has 18 amino acids. In DNA form, the CDR3 reads TGTGCCAGCAGGGGGGCTAGCGGGGGCCCTAGCTCCTACAATGAGCAGTTCTTC. This gives the protein CASRGASGGPSSYNEQFF.

The sample holds a few counts of this clone. This chain uses TRBV10-2 with TRBJ1-2, with 7 bases matching TRBD1. This CDR3 has 16 residues. CDR1 and CDR2 from the germline V gene are WSHSY and SAAADI. After removal of 5 bases from V and 3 bases from J, the junction contained 12 bases not matched to a gene. The DNA for the CDR3 is TGCGCCAGCAGTATGACAGGGATGGCCTCTTACTATGGCTACACCTTC. Its translation is CASSMTGMASYYGYTF.

The V and J genes are TRBV7-2 and TRBJ2-1; the D call may be TRBD1 or TRBD2 (5 bases each). This CDR3 contains 13 residues. V was pared by 8 bases and J by 5 bases, with 13 bases between. The germline V gene encodes CDR1 SGHTA and CDR2 FQGNSA. CDR3 in amino acids: CASAQRGHNEQFF. Here the CDR3 DNA reads TGTGCCAGCGCACAACGGGGACACAATGAGCAGTTCTTC.

The CDR3 DNA reads as TGTGCTAGTGGTTTGGTACAGGGACTCCTCCAGGGCAATGAGCAGTTCTTC. The encoded protein is CASGLVQGLLQGNEQFF. V is TRBV12-5 and J is TRBJ2-1; D might be TRBD1 or TRBD2, each matching 6 bases. Germline-derived CDR1 and CDR2 are LGHNT and FRNRAP. The CDR3 is 17 residues long. V lost 0 bases and J lost 6, with 18 bases in between.

The chain carries TRBV5-4 and TRBJ2-5; D is perhaps TRBD2 (5 bases). The germline V and J ends were trimmed by 6 bases and 1 base, with 16 bases remaining between them. The CDR3 is made up of 15 amino acids. Germline CDR1 reads SGHNT; CDR2 reads YYREEE (reference sequence). The CDR3 coding sequence is TGTGCCAGCACCAAGACTGGAGGCCTCCAAGAGACCCAGTACTTC. It is translated as CASTKTGGLQETQYF.

The rearrangement uses TRBV7-3 and TRBJ2-2; 10 nucleotides align to TRBD1. CDR3 length equals 16 residues. Germline V gene lookup returns CDR1 SGHTA and CDR2 FQGTGA. V gave up 5 bases and J gave up 4 bases; unmatched junction bases: 7. CDR3 sequence: CASSGSGTGVTGELFF. The CDR3, as DNA: TGTGCCAGCAGCGGCTCCGGGACAGGGGTCACCGGGGAGCTGTTTTTT.